This T cell receptor (beta chain) was sequenced during a study of shared clonotypes between healthy human individuals. Study results and caveats: On the whole, naive subsets had larger estimated richness than memory subsets had.

Trimming left V 6 bases short and J 0 bases short, with 8 bases between. This CDR3 is built from 13 residues. Germline V gene sequence: CDR1 WNHNN, CDR2 SYGVQD (reference sequence). Of note for this clone: Antigen unknown.

The material for each subset, its genomic DNA, was split evenly across several immunoSEQ plates. Authors' methods: Junction-only immunoSEQ data arrived without quality scores, meaning filtering differed. The repertoire was sequenced with immunoSEQ multiplex PCR; TCRdb's copy has only in-frame clones and lacks some. V, J and clone size were drawn from that table, and D and trimming were deduced from the DNA. Here the sample spans some 2,000,000 clones, approximately 94% being singletons. The source of this sequence is a man aged 18 to 29 in good health. The sequenced sample was naive CD4+ T cells sorted from blood. Subset given: CD45RA+ positively selected. The genes are TRBV10-1 and TRBJ1-1; D is unresolved. The CDR3 loop is CASRGELNTEAFF. CDR3 nucleotides: TGCGCCAGCAGGGGAGAATTGAACACTGAAGCTTTCTTT.